This record looks at one T cell receptor beta chain sequence and its context. What it binds is unknown. The data were taken from a study of T cell repertoires in cytomegalovirus infection. Study as a whole: Public TCR beta signature analysis indicated the presence of both CMV infection and matching HLA type. Study observations and caveats: Clonotype analysis showed dominance of the ex vivo response by HLA-C-restricted CMV-specific TCR beta clonotypes. Carriage of CMV together with the relevant HLA was identifiable through cumulative public TCR beta family frequency.

There are 15 residues in the CDR3. CDR1 MNHNS and CDR2 SASEGT come from the germline V gene. The V gene lost 1 base and the J gene lost 5 bases, with 12 bases spanning the gap. MiXCR, applied by TCRdb to the reads, yields one record per CDR3 protein. This repertoire shows under 850,000 distinct CDR3 sequences, 35% found once; its top ten account for around 2.6%. V usage is TRBV6-1 and J usage is TRBJ1-5; D is ambiguous. The source material was PBMCs. The sequence was obtained from a human donor in good health (CMV status not recorded). Some clones in this sample may be carry-over from other donors' samples. The CDR3, as DNA: TGTGCCAGCAGTGAAGATTGGCGGGTCCATCAGCCCCAGCATTTT. Translation: CASSEDWRVHQPQHF.